Detailed here is one TCR beta chain. The source of the sample is a study of blood T cell repertoires in COVID-19. The wider study: T cells, B-cell-depleted T cells, or PBMCs provided the cDNA or gDNA that served as material.

The V end lost 7 bases, the J end lost 6 bases, and 12 bases lay between the germline ends. Germline V lookup: CDR1 DFQATT, CDR2 SNEGSKA (reference sequence). This CDR3 comprises 11 residues. The table came from immunoSEQ multiplex PCR; TCRdb's copy has only in-frame clones and leaves some out. The profile shows about 280,000 clones, about 90% of them singletons. This chain connects TRBV20-1 to TRBJ1-2; D gene uncertain. This receptor was identified in a woman in her forties or fifties who had recovered from COVID-19. Material: peripheral blood. The CDR3 sequence is CSVEGRNGYTF. The CDR3 DNA reads TGCAGTGTTGAGGGCAGGAATGGCTACACCTTC.